The clone carrying this T cell receptor (beta chain) turned up a few times. Its antigen is currently unknown. This entry is derived from a study of CD8 T cells in ankylosing spondylitis. Study conclusions and caveats: A TCR beta motif of roughly 8 highly homologous variants seemed to mark ankylosing spondylitis blood.

The CDR3 is 14 amino acids. V lost 1 base and J 7 bases, leaving 12 bases between the germline ends. MiXCR was run by TCRdb on the 5' RACE reads, yielding one entry per CDR3 protein. Here the sample spans 290,000 or so distinct CDR3 sequences, under 25% being singletons. Sequences were obtained from blood, either unsorted or a sorted T cell fraction (not recorded which). This TCR derives from a female donor with ankylosing spondylitis or in good health (not recorded which). This chain joins TRBV12-3 or TRBV12-4 and TRBJ2-3; no firm D call. CDR3 loop: CASSLGTVVYTQYF. In DNA form, the CDR3 reads TGTGCCAGCAGTTTAGGGACCGTAGTGTATACGCAGTATTTT.